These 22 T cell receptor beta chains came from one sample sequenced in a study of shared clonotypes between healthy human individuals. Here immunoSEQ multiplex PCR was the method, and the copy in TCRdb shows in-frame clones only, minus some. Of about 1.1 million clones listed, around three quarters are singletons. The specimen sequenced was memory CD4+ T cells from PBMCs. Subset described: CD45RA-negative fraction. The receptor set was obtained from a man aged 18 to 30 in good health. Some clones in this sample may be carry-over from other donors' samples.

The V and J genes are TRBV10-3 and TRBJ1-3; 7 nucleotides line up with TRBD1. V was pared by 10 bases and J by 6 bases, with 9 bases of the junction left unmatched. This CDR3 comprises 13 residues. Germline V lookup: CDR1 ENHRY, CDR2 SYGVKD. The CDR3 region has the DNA TGTGCCACCGGACAGGCCTTGGCAAACACCATATATTTT. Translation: CATGQALANTIYF.

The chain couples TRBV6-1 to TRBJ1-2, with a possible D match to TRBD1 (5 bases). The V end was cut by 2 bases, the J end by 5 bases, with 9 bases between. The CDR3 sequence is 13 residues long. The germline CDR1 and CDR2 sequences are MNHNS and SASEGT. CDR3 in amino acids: CASSERGSYGYTF. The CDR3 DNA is TGTGCCAGCAGTGAACGGGGGTCGTATGGCTACACCTTC.

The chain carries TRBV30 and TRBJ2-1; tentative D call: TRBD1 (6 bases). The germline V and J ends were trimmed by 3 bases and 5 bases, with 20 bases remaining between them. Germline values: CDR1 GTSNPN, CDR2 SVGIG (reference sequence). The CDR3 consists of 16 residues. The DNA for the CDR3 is TGTGCCTGGAGAATTGGGCAGGGGCGGATCAACAATGAGCAGTTCTTC. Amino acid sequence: CAWRIGQGRINNEQFF.

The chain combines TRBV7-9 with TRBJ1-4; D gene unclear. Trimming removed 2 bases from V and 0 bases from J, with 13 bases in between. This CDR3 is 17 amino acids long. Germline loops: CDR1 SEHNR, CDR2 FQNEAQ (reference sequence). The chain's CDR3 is CASSLSSYGATNEKLFF. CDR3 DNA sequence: TGTGCCAGCAGCTTAAGCAGTTATGGGGCAACTAATGAAAAACTGTTTTTT.

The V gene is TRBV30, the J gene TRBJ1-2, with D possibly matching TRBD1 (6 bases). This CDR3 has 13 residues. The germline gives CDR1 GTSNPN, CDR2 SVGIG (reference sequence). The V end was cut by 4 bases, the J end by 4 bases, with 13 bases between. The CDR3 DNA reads TGTGCCTGGACCAGAGACAGGACCTATGGCTACACCTTC. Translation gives CAWTRDRTYGYTF.

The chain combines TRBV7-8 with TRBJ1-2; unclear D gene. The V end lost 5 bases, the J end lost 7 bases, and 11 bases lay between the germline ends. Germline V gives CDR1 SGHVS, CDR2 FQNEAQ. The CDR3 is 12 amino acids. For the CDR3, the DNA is TGTGCCAGCAGCCCGGTAGGATTTGGCTACACCTTC. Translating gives CASSPVGFGYTF.

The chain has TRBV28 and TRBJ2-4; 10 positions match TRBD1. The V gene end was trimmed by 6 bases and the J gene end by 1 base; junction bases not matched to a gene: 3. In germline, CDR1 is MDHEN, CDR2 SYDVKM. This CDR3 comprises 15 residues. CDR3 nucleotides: TGTGCCAGCAGGGGACAGGGGCGGGCCAAAAACATTCAGTACTTC. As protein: CASRGQGRAKNIQYF.

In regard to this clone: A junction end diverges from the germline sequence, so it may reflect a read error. This CDR3 reads CASAAQGASHEQYF. In DNA form, the CDR3 reads TGTGCTAGTGCCGCACAGGGGGCCTCCCACGAGCAGTACTTC. The genes are TRBV12-5 and TRBJ2-7, with 9 bases fitting TRBD1. CDR3 length: 14 residues. Germline V CDR1 and CDR2: LGHNT, FRNRAP.

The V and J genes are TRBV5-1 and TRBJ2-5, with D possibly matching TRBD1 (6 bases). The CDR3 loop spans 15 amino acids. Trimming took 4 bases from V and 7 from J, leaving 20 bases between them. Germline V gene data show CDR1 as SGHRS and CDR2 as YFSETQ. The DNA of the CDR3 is TGCGCCAGCAGCCTCTCTCAGGGGTTTGGGGGGACCCAGTACTTC. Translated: CASSLSQGFGGTQYF.

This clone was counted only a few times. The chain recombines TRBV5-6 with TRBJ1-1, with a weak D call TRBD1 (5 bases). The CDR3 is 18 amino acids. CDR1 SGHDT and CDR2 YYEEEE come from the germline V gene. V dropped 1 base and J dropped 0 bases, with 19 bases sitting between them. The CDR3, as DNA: TGTGCCAGCAGCTTGTTGGCAGGCAGGGTAAATCTGAACACTGAAGCTTTCTTT. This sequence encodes CASSLLAGRVNLNTEAFF.

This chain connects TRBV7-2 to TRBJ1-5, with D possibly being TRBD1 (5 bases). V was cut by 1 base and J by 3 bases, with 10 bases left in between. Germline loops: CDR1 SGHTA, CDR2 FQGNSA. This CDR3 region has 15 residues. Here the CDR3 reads CASSLGDLYNQPQHF. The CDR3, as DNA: TGTGCCAGCAGCTTAGGGGACTTGTACAATCAGCCCCAGCATTTT.

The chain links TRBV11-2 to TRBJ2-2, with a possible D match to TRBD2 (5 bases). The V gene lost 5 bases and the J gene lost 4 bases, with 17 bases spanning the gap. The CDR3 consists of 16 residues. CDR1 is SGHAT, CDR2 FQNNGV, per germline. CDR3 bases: TGTGCCAGCAGCCCAAGAGGGAGTGCGGTCACCGGGGAGCTGTTTTTT. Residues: CASSPRGSAVTGELFF.

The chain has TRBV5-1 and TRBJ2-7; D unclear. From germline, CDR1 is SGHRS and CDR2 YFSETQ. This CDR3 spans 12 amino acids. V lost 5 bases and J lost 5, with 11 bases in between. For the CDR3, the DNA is TGCGCCAGCAGGTCCCATGCCCACGAGCAGTACTTC. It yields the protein CASRSHAHEQYF. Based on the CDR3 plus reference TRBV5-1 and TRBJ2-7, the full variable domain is KAGVTQTPRYLIKTRGQQVTLSCSPISGHRSVSWYQQTPGQGLQFLFEYFSETQRNKGNFPGRFSGRQFSNSRSEMNVSTLELGDSALYLCASRSHAHEQYFGPGTRLTVT.

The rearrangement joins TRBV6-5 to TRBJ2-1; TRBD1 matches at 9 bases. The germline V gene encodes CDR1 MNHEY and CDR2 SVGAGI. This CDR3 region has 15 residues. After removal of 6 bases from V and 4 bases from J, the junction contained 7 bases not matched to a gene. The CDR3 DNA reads TGTGCCAGCAGCCGCGACAGGGGGTTGTACAATGAGCAGTTCTTC. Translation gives CASSRDRGLYNEQFF.

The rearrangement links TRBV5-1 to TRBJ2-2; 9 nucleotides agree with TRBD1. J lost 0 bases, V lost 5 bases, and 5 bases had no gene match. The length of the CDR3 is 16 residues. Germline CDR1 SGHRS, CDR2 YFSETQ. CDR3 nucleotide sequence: TGCGCCAGCAGTTTCACAGGGGGCGCGAACACCGGGGAGCTGTTTTTT. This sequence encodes CASSFTGGANTGELFF. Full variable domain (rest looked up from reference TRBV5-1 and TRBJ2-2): KAGVTQTPRYLIKTRGQQVTLSCSPISGHRSVSWYQQTPGQGLQFLFEYFSETQRNKGNFPGRFSGRQFSNSRSEMNVSTLELGDSALYLCASSFTGGANTGELFFGEGSRLTVL.

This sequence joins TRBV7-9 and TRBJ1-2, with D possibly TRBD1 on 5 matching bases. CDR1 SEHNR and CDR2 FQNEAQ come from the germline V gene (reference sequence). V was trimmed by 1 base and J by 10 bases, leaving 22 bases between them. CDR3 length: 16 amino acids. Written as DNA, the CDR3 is TGTGCCAGCAGCTTAGGGGGGACTCAAAATCAGGGATACTACACCTTC. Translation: CASSLGGTQNQGYYTF. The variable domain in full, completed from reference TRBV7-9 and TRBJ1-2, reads DTGVSQNPRHKITKRGQNVTFRCDPISEHNRLYWYRQTLGQGPEFLTYFQNEAQLEKSRLLSDRFSAERPKGSFSTLEIQRTEQGDSAMYLCASSLGGTQNQGYYTFGSGTRLTVV.

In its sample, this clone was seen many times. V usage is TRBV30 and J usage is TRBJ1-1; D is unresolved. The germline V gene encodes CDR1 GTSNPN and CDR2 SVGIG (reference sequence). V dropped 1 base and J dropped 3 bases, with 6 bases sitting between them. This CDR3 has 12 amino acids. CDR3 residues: CAWSETDTEAFF. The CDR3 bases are TGTGCCTGGAGTGAGACCGACACTGAAGCTTTCTTT.

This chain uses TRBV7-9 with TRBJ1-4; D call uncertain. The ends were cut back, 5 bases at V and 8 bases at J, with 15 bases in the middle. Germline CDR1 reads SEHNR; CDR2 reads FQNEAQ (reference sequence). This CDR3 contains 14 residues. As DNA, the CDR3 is TGTGCCAGCAGCCGAGAGGCAGTATCAGAAAAACTGTTTTTT. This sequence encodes CASSREAVSEKLFF.

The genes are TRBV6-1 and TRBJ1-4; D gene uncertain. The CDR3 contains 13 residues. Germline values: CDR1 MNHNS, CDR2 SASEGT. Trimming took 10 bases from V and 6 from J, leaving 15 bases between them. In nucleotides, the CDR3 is TGTGCCATACTCCAGGACTTCGATGAAAAACTGTTTTTT. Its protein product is CAILQDFDEKLFF.

The CDR3 is CASSLAGSNYGYTF. The CDR3 region has the DNA TGTGCCAGCAGCTTAGCCGGATCTAACTATGGCTACACCTTC. The rearrangement links TRBV5-4 to TRBJ1-2; the D is unclear. The CDR3 runs 14 residues. Trimming took off 2 bases at V and 0 bases at J, with 8 bases between the two ends. Germline V gene sequence: CDR1 SGHNT, CDR2 YYREEE (reference sequence).

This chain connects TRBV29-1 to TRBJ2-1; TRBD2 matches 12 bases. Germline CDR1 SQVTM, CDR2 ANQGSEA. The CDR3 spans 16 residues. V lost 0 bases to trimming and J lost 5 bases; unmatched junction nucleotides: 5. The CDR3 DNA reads TGCAGCGTTGAAGATTCAGCTAGCGGGAGGGACAATGAGCAGTTCTTC. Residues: CSVEDSASGRDNEQFF.

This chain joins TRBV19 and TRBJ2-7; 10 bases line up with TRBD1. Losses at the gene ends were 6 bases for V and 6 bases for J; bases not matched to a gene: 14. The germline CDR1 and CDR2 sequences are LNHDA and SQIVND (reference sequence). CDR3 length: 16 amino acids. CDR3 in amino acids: CASSSTPGQGTSEQYF. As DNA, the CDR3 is TGTGCCAGTAGCAGCACACCGGGACAGGGGACCTCCGAGCAGTACTTC.